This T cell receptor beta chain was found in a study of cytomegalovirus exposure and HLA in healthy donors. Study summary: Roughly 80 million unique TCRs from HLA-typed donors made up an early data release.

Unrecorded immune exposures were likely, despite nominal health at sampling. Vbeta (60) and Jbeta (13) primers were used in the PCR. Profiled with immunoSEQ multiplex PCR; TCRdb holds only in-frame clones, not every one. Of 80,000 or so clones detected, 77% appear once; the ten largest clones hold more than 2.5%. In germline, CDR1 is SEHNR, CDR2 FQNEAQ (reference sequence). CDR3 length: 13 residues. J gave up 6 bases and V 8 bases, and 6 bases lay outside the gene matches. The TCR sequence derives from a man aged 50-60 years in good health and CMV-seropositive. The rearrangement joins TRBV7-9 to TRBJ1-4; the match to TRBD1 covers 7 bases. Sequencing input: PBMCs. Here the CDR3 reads CASGTGDDEKLFF. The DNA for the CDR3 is TGTGCCAGCGGCACAGGGGATGATGAAAAACTGTTTTTT.